The 10 T cell receptor beta chains below come from one sample, sequenced in a study of blood T cell repertoires in COVID-19. Libraries were prepared by immunoSEQ multiplex PCR; TCRdb keeps only in-frame clonotypes and omits some of them. The sample carries about 300,000 clones, 85% recorded once. Sequencing was done on a sample of PBMCs or T cells enriched from blood (not recorded which). These receptors were taken from a woman between 45 and 65 years old who had recovered from COVID-19.

The gene calls are TRBV6-6 and TRBJ2-7; 11 positions agree with TRBD1. This CDR3 region has 14 residues. Germline CDR1 is MNHNY and CDR2 is SVGAGI (reference sequence). V lost 0 bases to trimming and J lost 6 bases; unmatched junction nucleotides: 1. DNA of the CDR3: TGTGCCAGCAGTTACTCGGGGACAGGGGGCGAGCAGTACTTC. Its protein product is CASSYSGTGGEQYF.

The V call is TRBV11-2, the J call TRBJ2-5, with D perhaps TRBD1 (6 bases). Trimming took 2 bases from V and 3 from J, leaving 10 bases between them. The CDR3 length is 14 residues. Germline CDR1 SGHAT, CDR2 FQNNGV. The CDR3 here is CASSLLGAEETQYF. The CDR3 nucleotides are TGTGCCAGCAGCTTACTGGGGGCTGAAGAGACCCAGTACTTC.

The rearrangement uses TRBV10-3 and TRBJ1-2; D unresolved. The V gene lost 4 bases and the J gene lost 1 base, with 7 bases spanning the gap. Looked up from germline, CDR1 is ENHRY and CDR2 is SYGVKD. This CDR3 spans 13 amino acids. Written as DNA, the CDR3 is TGTGCCATCAGTGGACATTTTAACTATGGCTACACCTTC. It codes for CAISGHFNYGYTF.

CDR3 in DNA: TGTGCCAGCAGTCGGACAGAGAACACTGAAGCTTTCTTT. Translating gives CASSRTENTEAFF. The J gene is TRBJ1-1, the V gene TRBV6-5; D perhaps matches TRBD1 (6 bases). The germline V gene has CDR1 MNHEY and CDR2 SVGAGI. The V and J ends lost 5 bases and 1 base respectively, with 8 bases between them. CDR3 length: 13 residues.

In this sample, this clone turned up a few times. V and J are TRBV3-1 (or the pseudogene TRBV3-2) and TRBJ2-7; 9 bases line up with TRBD2. This CDR3 has 16 amino acids. Germline V gene lookup returns CDR1 LGHDT and CDR2 YNNKEL (reference sequence). The ends lost 1 base at V and 2 bases at J; junction bases unmatched: 6. The CDR3 DNA sequence: TGTGCCAGCAGCCAAGGTCTAGCGGGGAGCCCCTACGAGCAGTACTTC. It is translated as CASSQGLAGSPYEQYF.

The rearrangement uses TRBV9 and TRBJ2-7; the match to TRBD1 covers 7 bases. Germline loops: CDR1 SGDLS, CDR2 YYNGEE. J was trimmed by 4 bases and V by 4 bases; bases with no gene match: 11. This CDR3 has 15 amino acids. The CDR3 DNA sequence: TGTGCCAGCAGCACGGGACAGAATCTGATTTACGAGCAGTACTTC. Its translation is CASSTGQNLIYEQYF.

The rearrangement joins TRBV29-1 to TRBJ2-7, with a weak D call TRBD1 (8 bases). The CDR3 extends over 19 amino acids. V lost 1 base to trimming and J lost 6 bases, with 31 bases between them. The germline V gene has CDR1 SQVTM and CDR2 ANQGSEA. Written as DNA, the CDR3 is TGCAGCGTTGAAGTCATCCCCGGGACAGGCGGGGGAGTTTTTTCCGAGCAGTACTTC. This sequence encodes CSVEVIPGTGGGVFSEQYF.

The chain is built from TRBV28 and TRBJ1-4, with TRBD1 matching over 8 bases. Trimming took 5 bases from V and 6 from J; bases not matched to a gene: 11. Germline CDR1 MDHEN, CDR2 SYDVKM. CDR3 length: 16 amino acids. The CDR3 region is CASSGNLGTGDEKLFF. The CDR3 DNA reads TGTGCCAGCAGTGGGAACCTCGGGACAGGTGATGAAAAACTGTTTTTT.

This chain uses TRBV4-1 with TRBJ1-6; TRBD1 matches 9 bases. V shed 4 bases, J shed 9 bases, and the junction held 4 bases outside the gene matches. The CDR3 is made up of 14 amino acids. Germline V gives CDR1 MGHRA, CDR2 YSYEKL. Here the CDR3 reads CASSLGQGGSPLHF. The CDR3 nucleotides read TGCGCCAGCAGCCTGGGACAGGGAGGTTCACCCCTCCACTTT.

CDR3 bases: TGTGCCAGCAGCCCCCGGGGGAACAATGAGCAGTTCTTC. It codes for CASSPRGNNEQFF. The chain couples TRBV27 to TRBJ2-1; weak D call: TRBD2 (6 bases). Trimming cost V 6 bases and J 5 bases, with 11 bases left between them. Germline lookup yields CDR1 MNHEY and CDR2 SMNVEV (reference sequence). This CDR3 has 13 amino acids.